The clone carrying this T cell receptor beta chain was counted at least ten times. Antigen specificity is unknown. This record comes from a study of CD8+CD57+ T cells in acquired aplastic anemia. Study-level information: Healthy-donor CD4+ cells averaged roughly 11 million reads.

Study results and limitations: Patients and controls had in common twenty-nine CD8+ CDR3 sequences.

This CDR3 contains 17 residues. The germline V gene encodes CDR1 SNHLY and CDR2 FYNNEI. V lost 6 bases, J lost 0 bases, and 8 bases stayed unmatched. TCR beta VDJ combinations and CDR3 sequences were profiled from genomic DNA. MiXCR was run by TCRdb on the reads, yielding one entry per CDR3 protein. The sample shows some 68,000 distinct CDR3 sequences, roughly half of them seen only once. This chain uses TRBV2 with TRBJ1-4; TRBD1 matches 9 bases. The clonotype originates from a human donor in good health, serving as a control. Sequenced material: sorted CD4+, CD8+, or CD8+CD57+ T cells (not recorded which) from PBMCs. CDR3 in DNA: TGTGCCAGCAGGGACAGGGGACCCCCGGCAACTAATGAAAAACTGTTTTTT. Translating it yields CASRDRGPPATNEKLFF.